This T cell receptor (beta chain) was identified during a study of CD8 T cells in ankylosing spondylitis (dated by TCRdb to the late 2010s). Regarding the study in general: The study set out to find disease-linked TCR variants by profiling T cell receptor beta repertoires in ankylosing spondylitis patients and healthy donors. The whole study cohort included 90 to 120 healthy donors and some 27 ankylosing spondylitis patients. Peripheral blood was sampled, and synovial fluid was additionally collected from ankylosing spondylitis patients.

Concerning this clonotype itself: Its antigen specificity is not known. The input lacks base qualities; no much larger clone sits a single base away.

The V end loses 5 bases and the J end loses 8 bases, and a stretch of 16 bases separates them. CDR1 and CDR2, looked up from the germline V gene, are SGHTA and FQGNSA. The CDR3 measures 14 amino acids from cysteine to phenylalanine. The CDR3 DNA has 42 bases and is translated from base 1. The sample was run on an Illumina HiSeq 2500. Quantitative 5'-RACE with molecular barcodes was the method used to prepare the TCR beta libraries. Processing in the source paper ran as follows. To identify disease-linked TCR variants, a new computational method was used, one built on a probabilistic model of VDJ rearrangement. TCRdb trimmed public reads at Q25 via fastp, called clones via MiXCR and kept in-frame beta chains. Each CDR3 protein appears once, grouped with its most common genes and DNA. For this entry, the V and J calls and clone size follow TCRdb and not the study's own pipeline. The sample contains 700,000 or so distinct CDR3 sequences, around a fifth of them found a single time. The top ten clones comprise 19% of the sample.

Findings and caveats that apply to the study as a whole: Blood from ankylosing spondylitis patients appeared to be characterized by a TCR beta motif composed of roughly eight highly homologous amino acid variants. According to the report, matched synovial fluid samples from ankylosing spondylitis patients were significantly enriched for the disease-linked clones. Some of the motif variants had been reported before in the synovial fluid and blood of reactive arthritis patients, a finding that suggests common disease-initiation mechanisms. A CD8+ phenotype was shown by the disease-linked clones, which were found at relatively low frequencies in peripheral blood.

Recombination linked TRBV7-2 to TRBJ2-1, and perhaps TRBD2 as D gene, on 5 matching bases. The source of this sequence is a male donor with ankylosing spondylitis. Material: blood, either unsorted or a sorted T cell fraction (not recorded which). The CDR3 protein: CASSMTLPGDEQFF. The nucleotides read TGTGCCAGCAGCATGACCCTCCCCGGGGATGAGCAGTTCTTC.